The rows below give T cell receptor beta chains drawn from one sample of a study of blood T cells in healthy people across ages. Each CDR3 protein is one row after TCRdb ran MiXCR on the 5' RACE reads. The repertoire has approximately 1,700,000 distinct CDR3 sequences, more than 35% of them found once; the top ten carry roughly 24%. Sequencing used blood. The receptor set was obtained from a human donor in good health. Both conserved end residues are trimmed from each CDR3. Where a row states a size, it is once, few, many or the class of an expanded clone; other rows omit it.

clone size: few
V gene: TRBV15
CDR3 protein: ATSWGQGAYGYT

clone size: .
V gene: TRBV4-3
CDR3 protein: ASSQDWGTDTNYGHT

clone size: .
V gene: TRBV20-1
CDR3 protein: SANPTFWGEKTQY

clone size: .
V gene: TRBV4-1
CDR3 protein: ASTLVSMAREQY

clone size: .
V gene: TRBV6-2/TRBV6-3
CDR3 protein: ASSYLRTEAF

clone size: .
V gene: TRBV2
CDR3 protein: AREDITFTDTQY

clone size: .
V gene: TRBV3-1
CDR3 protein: ASRTRTGPDTQY

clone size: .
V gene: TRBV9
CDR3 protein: ASSVSSGEGDTQY

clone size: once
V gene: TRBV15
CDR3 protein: ATSRAGTSSAIQY

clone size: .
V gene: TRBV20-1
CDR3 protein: SVGGRQGAYGYT

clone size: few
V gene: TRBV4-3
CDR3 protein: ASSQAYGRKDTQY

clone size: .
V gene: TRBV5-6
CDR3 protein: ATSYVSYNEQF

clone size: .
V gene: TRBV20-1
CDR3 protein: SASKELSDLIFTQY

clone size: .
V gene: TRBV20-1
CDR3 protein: SALEDGNEKLF

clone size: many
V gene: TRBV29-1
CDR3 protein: SVGDRNQPQH

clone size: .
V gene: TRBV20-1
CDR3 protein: SARRPGEAGCGYT

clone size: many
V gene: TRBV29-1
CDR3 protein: SVVTGVQNYGYT

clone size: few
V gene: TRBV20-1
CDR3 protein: SARDLGGTGELF

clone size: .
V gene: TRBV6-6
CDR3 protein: ASSYGRFGTDTQY

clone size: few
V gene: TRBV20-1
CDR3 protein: SAPGGSWHYGYT

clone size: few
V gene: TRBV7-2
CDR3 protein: ASSLEGASIQY

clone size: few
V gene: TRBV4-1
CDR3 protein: ASSQPGQGSGYT

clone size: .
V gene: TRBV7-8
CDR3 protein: ASSPLAGSANTGELF

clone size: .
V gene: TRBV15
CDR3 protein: ATSRDGGVDSNQPQH

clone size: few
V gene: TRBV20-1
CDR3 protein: SAQDPIYSYGYT